The 10 T cell receptor beta chains reported below all come from one sample, sequenced in a study of cytomegalovirus exposure and HLA in healthy donors. The PCR employed 60 Vbeta primers together with 13 Jbeta primers. Here immunoSEQ multiplex PCR was the method, and the copy in TCRdb shows in-frame clones only, minus some. The data hold around 200,000 clones, with roughly 80% observed a single time. Material for sequencing was PBMCs. These receptors originate from a boy aged 5-17 years in good health and CMV-seronegative.

The chain is built from TRBV7-3 and TRBJ1-1, with D maybe TRBD1 (5 bases). Trimming pared 2 bases from V and 0 bases from J, leaving 7 bases between. The CDR3 runs 14 residues. The V gene's germline CDR1 is SGHTA and CDR2 FQGTGA. CDR3 protein: CASSLGRVNTEAFF. The CDR3 DNA sequence: TGTGCCAGCAGCTTAGGCAGGGTGAACACTGAAGCTTTCTTT.

A word on this clone: This sample includes further DNA sequences coding for the same CDR3. The gene calls are TRBV4-1 and TRBJ1-2; no reliable D call. Trimming left V 0 bases short and J 5 bases short, with 7 bases between. The CDR3 length is 13 residues. CDR1 MGHRA and CDR2 YSYEKL come from the germline V gene. The CDR3 DNA reads TGCGCCAGCAGCCAAGATCGGGGATATGGCTACACCTTC. It codes for CASSQDRGYGYTF.

This clone was seen only a few times. Here the CDR3 DNA reads TGTGCCAGCAGGGTGCGGGAGGACTCTGAAGAGCAGTACTTC. This sequence encodes CASRVREDSEEQYF. The chain couples TRBV7-8 to TRBJ2-7; 8 bases are a match to TRBD2. The CDR3 length is 14 residues. Germline CDR1 reads SGHVS; CDR2 reads FQNEAQ. V shed 6 bases and J 7 bases; nucleotides not matched to a gene: 11.

V usage is TRBV10-3 and J usage is TRBJ2-7, with TRBD2 identical over 12 bases. The V gene end was trimmed by 7 bases and the J gene end by 3 bases; junction bases not matched to a gene: 7. The CDR3 runs 15 residues. Germline CDR1 reads ENHRY; CDR2 reads SYGVKD. The CDR3 nucleotides are TGTGCCATCAAGAGTCTAGCGGGAGGGCTCTACGAGCAGTACTTC. It codes for CAIKSLAGGLYEQYF.

V usage is TRBV5-1 and J usage is TRBJ2-2; D is possibly TRBD2 (5 bases). The CDR3 runs to 16 residues. Germline values: CDR1 SGHRS, CDR2 YFSETQ. V was clipped by 4 bases and J by 0 bases, with 13 bases between them. The CDR3 nucleotides are TGCGCCAGCAGCCTCCCGTGGGAGCCGAACACCGGGGAGCTGTTTTTT. The encoded protein is CASSLPWEPNTGELFF.

The chain has TRBV6-1 and TRBJ1-2; a possible D gene is TRBD1 (5 bases). Trimming removed 3 bases at V and 8 bases at J, with 10 bases between. CDR1 and CDR2 from the germline V gene are MNHNS and SASEGT. The CDR3 loop spans 12 amino acids. The CDR3 protein is CASSDGAGGYTF. DNA of the CDR3: TGTGCCAGCAGTGATGGGGCGGGGGGCTACACCTTC.

The chain carries TRBV7-2 and TRBJ1-1, with 8 bases identical to TRBD1. Trimming at V came to 5 bases and at J to 2 bases, leaving 7 bases not matched to a gene. The CDR3 is made up of 15 amino acids. Per the germline V gene, CDR1 is SGHTA and CDR2 is FQGNSA. The CDR3 here is CASSPWTGRNTEAFF. CDR3 nucleotides: TGTGCCAGCAGCCCTTGGACAGGGAGAAACACTGAAGCTTTCTTT.

The rearrangement joins TRBV7-2 to TRBJ2-7; 12 bases are a match to TRBD2. Germline-derived CDR1 and CDR2 are SGHTA and FQGNSA. Trimming removed 5 bases from V and 4 bases from J; junction bases left unmatched: 6. CDR3 size: 15 residues. The CDR3 loop is CASSQTSGSWYEQYF. The CDR3 DNA reads as TGTGCCAGCAGCCAGACTAGCGGGAGTTGGTACGAGCAGTACTTC.

CDR3 protein: CAISEWAGDQYEQYF. CDR3 bases: TGTGCCATCAGTGAGTGGGCAGGGGACCAATACGAGCAGTACTTC. This chain links TRBV10-3 with TRBJ2-7, with D perhaps TRBD1 (6 bases). V was pared by 1 base and J by 4 bases, with 14 bases between. The length of the CDR3 is 15 residues. Per germline, CDR1 ENHRY and CDR2 SYGVKD.

The chain is built from TRBV5-4 and TRBJ1-6; no definite D call. The CDR3 is 17 residues long. Per the germline V gene, CDR1 is SGHNT and CDR2 is YYREEE (reference sequence). The V gene lost 4 bases and the J gene lost 7 bases, with 21 bases spanning the gap. CDR3 protein: CASSPTSSGPQNSPLHF. DNA of the CDR3: TGTGCCAGCAGCCCAACCTCCAGTGGGCCTCAAAATTCACCCCTCCACTTT.